This entry is about one TCR beta chain. This entry comes from a study of T-cell reconstitution after alpha-beta-depleted transplantation in children. The V gene lost 3 bases and the J gene lost 4 bases, with 14 bases spanning the gap. Germline V gene data show CDR1 as LNHDA and CDR2 as SQIVND (reference sequence). The CDR3 extends over 15 amino acids. For TCRbeta, the library was prepared with unique molecular identifiers. TCRdb called the PCR reads again in MiXCR, with one record for every CDR3 protein. The profile shows about 400,000 distinct CDR3 sequences, roughly 16% of them singletons. The sample in question was PBMCs, mostly from graft donor cells, obtained 360 days after TCRalphabeta/CD19-depleted stem cell transplant. The clonotype comes from a boy under two years old who had a stem cell transplant for Wiskott-Aldrich syndrome, so the T cells may come from the graft donor. The chain joins TRBV19 to TRBJ2-3; no definite D call. The CDR3 reads CASSIQTAVPDTQYF. The CDR3 coding sequence is TGTGCCAGTAGTATCCAGACGGCAGTCCCAGATACGCAGTATTTT. The full variable domain, in which reference TRBV19 and TRBJ2-3 provide the parts outside the CDR3, is DGGITQSPKYLFRKEGQNVTLSCEQNLNHDAMYWYRQDPGQGLRLIYYSQIVNDFQKGDIAEGYSVSREKKESFPLTVTSAQKNPTAFYLCASSIQTAVPDTQYFGPGTRLTVL.